These T cell receptor beta chains were read from a single sample in a study of T-cell reconstitution after alpha-beta-depleted transplantation in children. Each CDR3 protein is one row after TCRdb ran MiXCR on the PCR reads. The sample has 450,000 to 700,000 distinct CDR3 sequences; roughly 27% are singletons. This sample comprised PBMCs, obtained before TCRalphabeta/CD19-depleted stem cell transplant. These TCRs come from a boy in the first two years of life with Wiskott-Aldrich syndrome, due to receive a stem cell transplant. The CDR3 runs from the conserved cysteine through the conserved F or W. The order of the fields is clone size, D gene, V gene, J gene, CDR3 protein, CDR3 DNA. The D gene is left open where the match is weak. Rows give clone size only sometimes, using once, few, many, or a class for an expanded clone.

size: few
D: -
V: TRBV5-1
J: TRBJ2-2
CDR3: CASSSGLRIYAGELFF
DNA: TGCGCCAGCAGCTCGGGACTTCGTATTTACGCCGGGGAGCTGTTTTTT

size: few
D: TRBD2
V: TRBV27
J: TRBJ2-1
CDR3: CASSPRGLAGHEQFF
DNA: TGTGCCAGCAGTCCTCGGGGACTAGCGGGGCATGAGCAGTTCTTC

size: -
D: -
V: TRBV29-1
J: TRBJ2-7
CDR3: CSVVLGTYEQYF
DNA: TGCAGCGTTGTTCTGGGAACGTACGAGCAGTACTTC

size: few
D: -
V: TRBV20-1
J: TRBJ1-1
CDR3: CSASGPGVGTEAFF
DNA: TGCAGTGCTAGTGGCCCGGGGGTTGGCACTGAAGCTTTCTTT

size: few
D: TRBD1
V: TRBV20-1
J: TRBJ2-4
CDR3: CSAAGTEKNIQYF
DNA: TGCAGTGCTGCCGGGACAGAAAAAAACATTCAGTACTTC

size: once
D: -
V: TRBV5-1
J: TRBJ2-5
CDR3: CASSGGYRQETQYF
DNA: TGCGCCAGCAGTGGGGGCTACCGTCAAGAGACCCAGTACTTC

size: -
D: TRBD2
V: TRBV12-3/TRBV12-4
J: TRBJ2-1
CDR3: CASSPKGLAGASYNEQFF
DNA: TGTGCCAGCAGTCCCAAGGGACTAGCGGGAGCCTCCTACAATGAGCAGTTCTTC

size: few
D: TRBD1
V: TRBV3-1
J: TRBJ2-7
CDR3: CASSPGQGTYEQYF
DNA: TGTGCCAGCAGCCCCGGACAGGGTACCTACGAGCAGTACTTC

size: -
D: TRBD2
V: TRBV20-1
J: TRBJ2-2
CDR3: CSARLAGGSGELFF
DNA: TGCAGTGCCAGACTAGCGGGAGGAAGCGGGGAGCTGTTTTTT

size: few
D: -
V: TRBV25-1
J: TRBJ2-1
CDR3: CASSEYVRGWEQFF
DNA: TGTGCCAGCAGTGAATATGTACGGGGATGGGAGCAGTTCTTC

size: -
D: TRBD2
V: TRBV5-1
J: TRBJ2-5
CDR3: CASIPGLAGRRAETQYF
DNA: TGCGCCAGCATTCCTGGACTAGCGGGGAGGCGGGCAGAGACCCAGTACTTC

size: few
D: TRBD2
V: TRBV5-1
J: TRBJ2-5
CDR3: CASRGTSGQETQYF
DNA: TGCGCCAGCAGAGGGACTAGCGGACAAGAGACCCAGTACTTC

size: few
D: TRBD1
V: TRBV20-1
J: TRBJ1-1
CDR3: CSCWDRINTEAFF
DNA: TGCAGTTGCTGGGACAGGATTAACACTGAAGCTTTCTTT

size: -
D: TRBD2
V: TRBV5-1
J: TRBJ2-2
CDR3: CASTPWGLAGGTGELFF
DNA: TGCGCCAGCACCCCCTGGGGCCTAGCGGGAGGCACCGGGGAGCTGTTTTTT

size: few
D: -
V: TRBV20-1
J: TRBJ2-2
CDR3: CSARGDGYTGELFF
DNA: TGCAGTGCTAGGGGCGACGGTTACACCGGGGAGCTGTTTTTT

size: -
D: TRBD2
V: TRBV14
J: TRBJ2-5
CDR3: CASSQAPSLAGGAETQYF
DNA: TGTGCCAGCAGCCAAGCTCCTTCACTAGCGGGAGGAGCTGAGACCCAGTACTTC

size: -
D: -
V: TRBV3-1
J: TRBJ2-1
CDR3: CASSQSSEQFF
DNA: TGTGCCAGCAGCCAGTCATCTGAGCAGTTCTTC

size: few
D: TRBD2
V: TRBV5-6
J: TRBJ2-1
CDR3: CASSQTSGRLNEQFF
DNA: TGTGCCAGCAGCCAGACTAGCGGGAGACTCAATGAGCAGTTCTTC

size: few
D: TRBD1
V: TRBV6-1
J: TRBJ2-2
CDR3: CASRGQGAGELFF
DNA: TGTGCCAGCAGGGGACAGGGCGCCGGGGAGCTGTTTTTT

size: -
D: -
V: TRBV7-8
J: TRBJ1-5
CDR3: CASSLGVIRGYSNQPQHF
DNA: TGTGCCAGCAGCTTAGGTGTAATCAGGGGTTATAGCAATCAGCCCCAGCATTTT

size: -
D: -
V: TRBV5-1
J: TRBJ2-3
CDR3: CASSHTRDTQYF
DNA: TGCGCCAGCTCCCACACACGGGATACGCAGTATTTT

size: -
D: -
V: TRBV28
J: TRBJ1-2
CDR3: CASRRGGEFYGYTF
DNA: TGTGCCAGCAGGAGGGGGGGCGAGTTTTATGGCTACACCTTC

size: -
D: -
V: TRBV20-1
J: TRBJ2-7
CDR3: CSASLDSYEQYF
DNA: TGCAGTGCTAGTCTTGACTCCTACGAGCAGTACTTC

size: few
D: -
V: TRBV20-1
J: TRBJ1-2
CDR3: CSAGPYGGDGYTF
DNA: TGCAGTGCTGGCCCCTACGGGGGCGATGGCTACACCTTC

size: -
D: -
V: TRBV6-1
J: TRBJ2-6
CDR3: CASRPTTESGANVLTF
DNA: TGTGCCAGCAGACCTACAACAGAGTCTGGGGCCAACGTCCTGACTTTC

size: -
D: TRBD1
V: TRBV12-3/TRBV12-4
J: TRBJ1-5
CDR3: CASTRTGSNQPQHF
DNA: TGTGCCAGCACCCGGACAGGGAGCAATCAGCCCCAGCATTTT

size: few
D: -
V: TRBV3-1
J: TRBJ1-3
CDR3: CASSQHGSGNTIYF
DNA: TGTGCCAGCAGCCAGCATGGCTCTGGAAACACCATATATTTT

size: -
D: -
V: TRBV5-5
J: TRBJ2-4
CDR3: CASSLVGRAKNIQYF
DNA: TGTGCCAGCAGCTTGGTGGGAAGGGCCAAAAACATTCAGTACTTC

size: -
D: TRBD1
V: TRBV7-9
J: TRBJ2-2
CDR3: CASSPGAGTGPTGELFF
DNA: TGTGCCAGCAGCCCAGGGGCCGGGACAGGGCCCACCGGGGAGCTGTTTTTT

size: few
D: -
V: TRBV6-5
J: TRBJ1-5
CDR3: CASSYRGESNQPQHF
DNA: TGTGCCAGCAGTTACAGAGGGGAAAGCAATCAGCCCCAGCATTTT

size: few
D: TRBD2
V: TRBV5-1
J: TRBJ2-5
CDR3: CASSASGKTETQYF
DNA: TGCGCCAGCAGCGCGAGCGGGAAGACAGAGACCCAGTACTTC

size: -
D: -
V: TRBV7-2
J: TRBJ2-7
CDR3: CASSLKVNYEQYF
DNA: TGTGCCAGCAGCTTGAAAGTAAACTACGAGCAGTACTTC

size: many
D: TRBD2
V: TRBV5-1
J: TRBJ2-1
CDR3: CASSLTGTSGGYNEQFF
DNA: TGCGCCAGCAGCTTGACCGGGACTAGCGGGGGTTACAATGAGCAGTTCTTC

size: -
D: -
V: TRBV19
J: TRBJ1-5
CDR3: CASSIADSNQPQHF
DNA: TGTGCCAGTAGTATAGCTGACAGTAATCAGCCCCAGCATTTT

size: once
D: TRBD1
V: TRBV30
J: TRBJ1-2
CDR3: CAWSVGQNYGYTF
DNA: TGTGCCTGGAGTGTGGGACAGAACTATGGCTACACCTTC

size: -
D: -
V: TRBV27
J: TRBJ2-7
CDR3: CASSPLAGGGQYF
DNA: TGTGCCAGCAGTCCACTAGCCGGGGGCGGGCAGTACTTC

size: -
D: TRBD1
V: TRBV2
J: TRBJ2-7
CDR3: CASSEGQAPYEQYF
DNA: TGTGCCAGCAGCGAGGGACAGGCCCCCTACGAGCAGTACTTC

size: -
D: -
V: TRBV5-1
J: TRBJ2-5
CDR3: CASSSIPGMGETQYF
DNA: TGCGCCAGCAGCTCGATACCCGGGATGGGAGAGACCCAGTACTTC

size: -
D: -
V: TRBV12-3/TRBV12-4
J: TRBJ2-3
CDR3: CASSLSRESDTQYF
DNA: TGTGCCAGCAGTTTATCGCGAGAATCAGATACGCAGTATTTT

size: few
D: -
V: TRBV6-1
J: TRBJ2-5
CDR3: CASSEAWWKTQYF
DNA: TGTGCCAGCAGTGAAGCTTGGTGGAAGACCCAGTACTTC

size: -
D: TRBD2
V: TRBV20-1
J: TRBJ2-3
CDR3: CSARGLAVTTQYF
DNA: TGCAGTGCTAGAGGACTAGCGGTTACGACGCAGTATTTT

size: -
D: -
V: TRBV6-1
J: TRBJ1-1
CDR3: CASSERDTLWAFF
DNA: TGTGCCAGCAGTGAAAGGGACACGTTGTGGGCTTTCTTT

size: few
D: -
V: TRBV7-3
J: TRBJ2-2
CDR3: CASASSGPGELFF
DNA: TGTGCCAGCGCCTCCTCGGGTCCCGGGGAGCTGTTTTTT

size: -
D: TRBD1
V: TRBV5-1
J: TRBJ2-5
CDR3: CASSLQTTGGKTQYF
DNA: TGCGCCAGCAGCCTTCAAACGACAGGGGGCAAGACCCAGTACTTC

size: -
D: -
V: TRBV7-2
J: TRBJ2-3
CDR3: CASSPDQAGFSTDTQYF
DNA: TGTGCCAGCAGCCCAGACCAGGCCGGGTTTTCCACAGATACGCAGTATTTT

size: -
D: TRBD2
V: TRBV6-5
J: TRBJ2-5
CDR3: CASSYGIAGGETQYF
DNA: TGTGCCAGCAGTTACGGGATAGCGGGGGGCGAGACCCAGTACTTC

size: few
D: -
V: TRBV10-1
J: TRBJ2-3
CDR3: CASSEPGEVTDTQYF
DNA: TGCGCCAGCAGTGAGCCGGGAGAAGTGACAGATACGCAGTATTTT

size: -
D: TRBD2
V: TRBV20-1
J: TRBJ2-7
CDR3: CSAGGVLAGLEYEQYF
DNA: TGCAGTGCTGGCGGAGTACTAGCGGGTTTGGAATACGAGCAGTACTTC

size: few
D: TRBD2
V: TRBV5-1
J: TRBJ2-7
CDR3: CASSLAREGDQYF
DNA: TGCGCCAGCAGCTTGGCCCGGGAGGGCGACCAGTACTTC

size: few
D: -
V: TRBV29-1
J: TRBJ1-4
CDR3: CSVRRGEKLFF
DNA: TGCAGCGTGAGACGAGGGGAAAAACTGTTTTTT

size: -
D: TRBD2
V: TRBV4-2
J: TRBJ2-1
CDR3: CASSQQKVASGRLDNEQFF
DNA: TGTGCCAGCAGCCAACAAAAGGTAGCTAGCGGGAGGCTCGACAATGAGCAGTTCTTC

size: few
D: TRBD2
V: TRBV29-1
J: TRBJ2-1
CDR3: CSVVVAGHNEQFF
DNA: TGCAGCGTTGTAGTAGCGGGACACAATGAGCAGTTCTTC

size: few
D: TRBD2
V: TRBV5-1
J: TRBJ2-7
CDR3: CASSLDGGRANEQYF
DNA: TGCGCCAGCAGCTTGGATGGCGGGAGGGCCAACGAGCAGTACTTC

size: few
D: -
V: TRBV30
J: TRBJ2-3
CDR3: CAWSVETTFTDTQYF
DNA: TGTGCCTGGAGTGTAGAGACTACCTTCACAGATACGCAGTATTTT

size: few
D: -
V: TRBV3-1
J: TRBJ2-7
CDR3: CASSLTGLLIDEQYF
DNA: TGTGCCAGCAGCCTAACCGGACTCCTAATCGACGAGCAGTACTTC

size: few
D: TRBD1
V: TRBV5-1
J: TRBJ2-3
CDR3: CASRDRDTDTQYF
DNA: TGCGCCAGTCGGGACAGGGACACAGATACGCAGTATTTT

size: few
D: TRBD2
V: TRBV5-1
J: TRBJ2-7
CDR3: CASSFAGTSGSYEQYF
DNA: TGCGCCAGCAGCTTTGCCGGGACTAGCGGGAGCTACGAGCAGTACTTC

size: few
D: -
V: TRBV6-1
J: TRBJ2-1
CDR3: CASSDLAGKKINEQFF
DNA: TGTGCCAGCAGTGATCTCGCAGGGAAAAAGATAAATGAGCAGTTCTTC